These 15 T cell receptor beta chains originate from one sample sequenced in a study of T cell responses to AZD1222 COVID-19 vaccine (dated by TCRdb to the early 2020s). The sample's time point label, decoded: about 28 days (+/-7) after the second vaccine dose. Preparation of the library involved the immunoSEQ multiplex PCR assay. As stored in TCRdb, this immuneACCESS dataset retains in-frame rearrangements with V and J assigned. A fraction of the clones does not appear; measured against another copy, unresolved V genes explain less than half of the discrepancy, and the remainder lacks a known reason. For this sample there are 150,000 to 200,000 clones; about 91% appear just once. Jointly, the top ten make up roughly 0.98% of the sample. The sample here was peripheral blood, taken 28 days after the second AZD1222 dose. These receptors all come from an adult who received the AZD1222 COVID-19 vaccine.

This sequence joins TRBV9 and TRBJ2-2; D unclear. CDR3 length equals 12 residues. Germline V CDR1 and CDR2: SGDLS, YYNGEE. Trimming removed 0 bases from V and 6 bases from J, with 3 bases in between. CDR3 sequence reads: CASSVVPGELFF. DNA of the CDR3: TGTGCCAGCAGCGTAGTTCCCGGGGAGCTGTTTTTT.

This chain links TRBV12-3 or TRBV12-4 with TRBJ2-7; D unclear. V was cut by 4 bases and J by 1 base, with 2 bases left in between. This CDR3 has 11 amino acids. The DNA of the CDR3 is TGTGCCAGCAGTTCATCCTACGAGCAGTACTTC. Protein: CASSSSYEQYF.

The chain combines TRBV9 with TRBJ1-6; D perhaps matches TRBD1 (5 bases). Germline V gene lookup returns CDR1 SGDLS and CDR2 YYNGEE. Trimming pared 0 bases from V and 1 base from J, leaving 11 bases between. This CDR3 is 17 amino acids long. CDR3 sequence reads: CASSVEGLRSYNSPLHF. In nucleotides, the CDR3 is TGTGCCAGCAGCGTAGAGGGGCTTAGGTCCTATAATTCACCCCTCCACTTT.

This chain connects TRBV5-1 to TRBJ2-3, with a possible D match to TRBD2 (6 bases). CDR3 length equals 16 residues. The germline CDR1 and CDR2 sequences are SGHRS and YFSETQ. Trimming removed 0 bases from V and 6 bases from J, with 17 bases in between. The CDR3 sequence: CASSLGGATSGDTQYF. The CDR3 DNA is TGCGCCAGCAGCTTGGGCGGGGCTACCTCCGGGGATACGCAGTATTTT.

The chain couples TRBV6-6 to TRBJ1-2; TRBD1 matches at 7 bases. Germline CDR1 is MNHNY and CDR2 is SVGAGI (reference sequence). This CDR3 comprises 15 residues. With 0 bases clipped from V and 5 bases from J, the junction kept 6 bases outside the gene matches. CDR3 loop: CASSYSGGWEYGYTF. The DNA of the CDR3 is TGTGCCAGCAGTTACTCAGGGGGCTGGGAGTATGGCTACACCTTC.

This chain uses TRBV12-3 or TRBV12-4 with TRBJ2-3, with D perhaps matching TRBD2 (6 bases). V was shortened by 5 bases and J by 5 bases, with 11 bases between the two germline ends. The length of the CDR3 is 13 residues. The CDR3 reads CASSPRGRDTQYF. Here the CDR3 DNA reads TGTGCCAGCAGTCCGCGGGGTAGAGATACGCAGTATTTT.

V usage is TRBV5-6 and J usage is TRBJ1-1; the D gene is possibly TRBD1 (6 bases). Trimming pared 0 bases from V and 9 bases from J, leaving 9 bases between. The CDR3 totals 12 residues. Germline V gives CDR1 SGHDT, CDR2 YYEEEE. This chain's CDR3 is CASSLGTDKAFF. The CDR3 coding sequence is TGTGCCAGCAGCTTGGGGACAGATAAAGCTTTCTTT.

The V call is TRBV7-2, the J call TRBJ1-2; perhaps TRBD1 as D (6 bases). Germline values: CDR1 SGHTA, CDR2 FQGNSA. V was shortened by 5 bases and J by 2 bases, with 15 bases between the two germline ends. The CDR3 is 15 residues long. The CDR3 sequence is CASSTTEGGNYGYTF. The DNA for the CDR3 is TGTGCCAGCAGCACTACGGAGGGGGGAAACTATGGCTACACCTTC.

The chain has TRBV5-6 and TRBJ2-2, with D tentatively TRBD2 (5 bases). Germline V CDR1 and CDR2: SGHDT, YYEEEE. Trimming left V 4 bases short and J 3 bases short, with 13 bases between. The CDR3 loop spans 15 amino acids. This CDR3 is CASSLDGLHTGELFF. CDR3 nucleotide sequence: TGTGCCAGCAGCCTTGACGGACTCCACACCGGGGAGCTGTTTTTT.

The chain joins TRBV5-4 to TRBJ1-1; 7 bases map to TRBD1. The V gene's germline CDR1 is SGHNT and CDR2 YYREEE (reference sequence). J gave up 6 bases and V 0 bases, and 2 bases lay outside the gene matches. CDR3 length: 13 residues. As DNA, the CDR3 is TGTGCCAGCAGCTTGGACAGGGGCCCTGAAGCTTTCTTT. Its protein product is CASSLDRGPEAFF.

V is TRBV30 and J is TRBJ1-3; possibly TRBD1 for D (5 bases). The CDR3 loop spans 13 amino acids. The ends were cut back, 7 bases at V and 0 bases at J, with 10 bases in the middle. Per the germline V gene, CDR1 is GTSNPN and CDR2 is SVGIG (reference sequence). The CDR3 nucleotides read TGTGCCTTACAGGCGTCCTCTGGAAACACCATATATTTT. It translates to CALQASSGNTIYF. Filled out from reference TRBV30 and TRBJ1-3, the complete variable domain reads SQTIHQWPATLVQPVGSPLSLECTVEGTSNPNLYWYRQAAGRGLQLLFYSVGIGQISSEVPQNLSASRPQDRQFILSSKKLLLSDSGFYLCALQASSGNTIYFGEGSWLTVV.

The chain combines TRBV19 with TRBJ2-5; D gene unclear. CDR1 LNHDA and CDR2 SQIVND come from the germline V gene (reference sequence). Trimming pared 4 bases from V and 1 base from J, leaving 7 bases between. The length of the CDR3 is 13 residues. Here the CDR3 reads CASSNRAQETQYF. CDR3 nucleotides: TGTGCCAGTAGTAACCGGGCCCAAGAGACCCAGTACTTC.

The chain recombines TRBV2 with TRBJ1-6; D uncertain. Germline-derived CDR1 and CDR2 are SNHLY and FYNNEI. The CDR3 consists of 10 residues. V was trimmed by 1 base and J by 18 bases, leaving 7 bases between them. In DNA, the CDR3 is TGTGCCAGCAGTGAAGGGCGTTACCACTTT. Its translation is CASSEGRYHF. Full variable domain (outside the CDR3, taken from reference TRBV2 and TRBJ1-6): EPEVTQTPSHQVTQMGQEVILRCVPISNHLYFYWYRQILGQKVEFLVSFYNNEISEKSEIFDDQFSVERPDGSNFTLKIRSTKLEDSAMYFCASSEGRYHFGNGTRLTVT.

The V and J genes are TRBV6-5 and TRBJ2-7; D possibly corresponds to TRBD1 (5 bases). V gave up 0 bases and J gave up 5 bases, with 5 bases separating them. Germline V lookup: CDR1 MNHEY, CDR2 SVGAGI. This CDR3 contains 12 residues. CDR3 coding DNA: TGTGCCAGCAGTTACTCGGACAACGAGCAGTACTTC. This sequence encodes CASSYSDNEQYF.

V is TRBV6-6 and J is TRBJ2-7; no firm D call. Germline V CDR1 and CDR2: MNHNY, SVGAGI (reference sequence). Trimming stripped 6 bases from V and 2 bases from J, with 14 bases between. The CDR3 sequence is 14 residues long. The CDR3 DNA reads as TGTGCCAGCAGCCAAGCTGGCCATGCCTACGAGCAGTACTTC. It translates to CASSQAGHAYEQYF.